This T cell receptor beta chain was sequenced in a study of shared clonotypes between healthy human individuals. V was cut by 0 bases and J by 2 bases, with 13 bases left in between. Germline loops: CDR1 SGHRS, CDR2 YFSETQ. The CDR3 runs to 16 residues. Assay execution proceeded at the deep level. TCRdb's table, derived via immunoSEQ multiplex PCR, lists solely in-frame clones and lacks some. The table has roughly 500,000 clones, 76% seen once. Study-wide findings and caveats: Donors were few, which limited the genetic and exposure-history diversity represented.

In the case of this clone: Its antigen is currently unknown.

The sequence came from a woman in her thirties or forties in good health. Some clones in this sample may be carry-over from other donors' samples. Source material: PBMCs. The chain carries TRBV5-1 and TRBJ2-3; TRBD1 or TRBD2 may be the D gene (6 bases each). CDR3 coding DNA: TGCGCCAGCAGCTTGGAAGGGGGGATGAACACAGATACGCAGTATTTT. As protein: CASSLEGGMNTDTQYF.